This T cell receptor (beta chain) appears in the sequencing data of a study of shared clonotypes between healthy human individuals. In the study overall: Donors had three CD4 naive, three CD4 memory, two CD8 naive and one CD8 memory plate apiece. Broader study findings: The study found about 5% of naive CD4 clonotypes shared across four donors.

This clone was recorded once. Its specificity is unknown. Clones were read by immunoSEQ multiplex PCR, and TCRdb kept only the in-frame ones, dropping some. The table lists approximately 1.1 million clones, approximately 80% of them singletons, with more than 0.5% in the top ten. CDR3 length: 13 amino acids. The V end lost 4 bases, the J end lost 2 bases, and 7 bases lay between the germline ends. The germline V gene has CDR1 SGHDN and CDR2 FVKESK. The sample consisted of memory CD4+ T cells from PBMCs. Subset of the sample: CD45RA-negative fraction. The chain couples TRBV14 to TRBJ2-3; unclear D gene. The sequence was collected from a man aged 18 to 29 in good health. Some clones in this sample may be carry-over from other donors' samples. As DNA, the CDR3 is TGTGCCAGCAGCCGCTCGCCCACAGATACGCAGTATTTT. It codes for CASSRSPTDTQYF.